This entry lists 30 T cell receptor beta chains sequenced from one sample in a study of molecular identifiers for immune sequencing clone quantification. Using its own MiXCR run on the PCR reads, TCRdb lists one record per CDR3 protein. The sample lists 400,000 to 600,000 distinct CDR3 sequences, around 23% occurring once. Sequencing used naive CD8+ T cells from blood, with Jurkat cell RNA spiked in. Specified subset: FACS-sorted CD8+CD4-CCR7+CD45RA+ naive T cells. All receptors derive from a human donor in good health. Some libraries in this study had Jurkat cell RNA spiked in.

This clonotype was counted between two and nine times. The chain has TRBV13 and TRBJ2-7, with D perhaps matching TRBD1 (6 bases). Germline CDR1 and CDR2: PRHDT and FYEKMQ (reference sequence). The CDR3 covers 19 residues. Trimming took off 3 bases at V and 2 bases at J, with 26 bases between the two ends. The CDR3 reads CASSFQGYTTSIVPYEQYF. The CDR3 coding sequence is TGTGCCAGCAGCTTTCAGGGGTACACGACCAGTATCGTTCCCTACGAGCAGTACTTC.

This clonotype appeared many times. The chain carries TRBV6-5 and TRBJ2-7; TRBD2 is a possible D gene (7 bases). The V gene's germline CDR1 is MNHEY and CDR2 SVGAGI. V lost 0 bases and J lost 6, with 12 bases in between. The CDR3 sequence is 14 residues long. This CDR3 is CASSYSGGLLEQYF. The CDR3 DNA follows: TGTGCCAGCAGTTACTCGGGGGGGCTTCTCGAGCAGTACTTC.

This chain joins TRBV7-2 and TRBJ2-5; D might be TRBD1 (5 bases). The CDR3 spans 13 residues. Germline assignment: CDR1 SGHTA and CDR2 FQGNSA. V shed 10 bases and J shed 8 bases, with 20 bases lying between them. CDR3 DNA: TGTGCCACCCCTTGGGGCGACCGCTCAACCCAGTACTTC. Translation: CATPWGDRSTQYF.

This clonotype was picked up a small number of times. The chain is built from TRBV7-9 and TRBJ2-7, with D perhaps TRBD1 (5 bases). The CDR3 loop spans 16 amino acids. Germline values: CDR1 SEHNR, CDR2 FQNEAQ (reference sequence). V lost 2 bases and J lost 0, with 14 bases in between. Here the CDR3 DNA reads TGTGCCAGCAGCTTACAGACGCAGGGCAACTCCTACGAGCAGTACTTC. It specifies CASSLQTQGNSYEQYF.

This clonotype was seen ten or more times. This sequence joins TRBV4-3 and TRBJ1-4; D is undetermined. The germline V gene encodes CDR1 LGHNA and CDR2 YSLEER. V dropped 3 bases and J dropped 5 bases, with 7 bases sitting between them. The CDR3 extends over 13 amino acids. The CDR3 spells CASSHVRNEKLFF. The CDR3 bases are TGCGCCAGCAGCCACGTAAGGAATGAAAAACTGTTTTTT.

The chain links TRBV6-5 to TRBJ2-7; 8 positions match TRBD2. CDR1 is MNHEY and CDR2 is SVGAGI in the germline V gene. This CDR3 is 15 amino acids long. Trimming at V came to 2 bases and at J to 3 bases, leaving 6 bases not matched to a gene. The DNA for the CDR3 is TGTGCCAGCAGTTACATGAGCGGGGGTTTCTACGAGCAGTACTTC. Translated, it gives CASSYMSGGFYEQYF.

For the CDR3, the DNA is TGTGCCAGTACCAGTCTAGTCACAGATACGCAGTATTTT. This codes for CASTSLVTDTQYF. V gene TRBV19 combines with J gene TRBJ2-3; D not certain. This CDR3 has 13 residues. Germline V gene sequence: CDR1 LNHDA, CDR2 SQIVND (reference sequence). Trimming pared 7 bases from V and 2 bases from J, leaving 10 bases between. The complete variable domain, with remaining parts taken from reference TRBV19 and TRBJ2-3, reads DGGITQSPKYLFRKEGQNVTLSCEQNLNHDAMYWYRQDPGQGLRLIYYSQIVNDFQKGDIAEGYSVSREKKESFPLTVTSAQKNPTAFYLCASTSLVTDTQYFGPGTRLTVL.

At least ten counts were recorded for this clonotype. The chain links TRBV5-1 to TRBJ2-3, with 8 positions matching TRBD1. This CDR3 comprises 14 residues. Germline CDR1 is SGHRS and CDR2 is YFSETQ. With V trimmed by 3 bases and J by 5 bases, 5 bases remained unmatched. This chain's CDR3 is CASSSVDRGDTQYF. In nucleotides, the CDR3 is TGCGCCAGCAGCTCAGTTGACAGGGGAGATACGCAGTATTTT.

The table lists this clonotype with a few counts. The CDR3 DNA is TGTGCCTGGGAGGGTGGCGGACAGGGGTGGATAGATACGCAGTATTTT. As protein: CAWEGGGQGWIDTQYF. The chain uses TRBV30 and TRBJ2-3; TRBD1 aligns across 9 bases. Trimming cost V 5 bases and J 5 bases; bases outside gene matches: 14. This CDR3 is 16 amino acids long. Germline assignment: CDR1 GTSNPN and CDR2 SVGIG (reference sequence).

The genes are TRBV11-2 and TRBJ2-5; maybe TRBD1 (5 bases). CDR1 and CDR2 (germline): SGHAT, FQNNGV. This CDR3 has 15 residues. Deletions cut 2 bases from V and 1 base from J, with 11 bases between. CDR3 bases: TGTGCCAGCAGCTTACAGGGCCAGTCCCAAGAGACCCAGTACTTC. As protein: CASSLQGQSQETQYF.

This clonotype was detected only a few times. The chain is built from TRBV4-3 and TRBJ1-6, with no clear D. With 0 bases removed from V and 8 bases from J, the gap between germline ends came to 17 bases. The CDR3 has 17 residues. The germline CDR1 and CDR2 sequences are LGHNA and YSLEER. The CDR3 DNA follows: TGCGCCAGCAGCCAAGAATCGGGGATATTGATGCATTCACCCCTCCACTTT. Translated: CASSQESGILMHSPLHF.

This clonotype was detected only a few times. J is TRBJ2-2 and V is TRBV7-9, with TRBD2 identical over 8 bases. There are 17 residues in the CDR3. Looked up from germline, CDR1 is SEHNR and CDR2 is FQNEAQ (reference sequence). V lost 5 bases to trimming and J lost 0 bases; unmatched junction nucleotides: 8. In DNA, the CDR3 is TGTGCCAGCAGCCCATCCGGGACTAGAGCGAACACCGGGGAGCTGTTTTTT. Translation gives CASSPSGTRANTGELFF. Based on the CDR3 plus reference TRBV7-9 and TRBJ2-2, the full variable domain is DTGVSQNPRHKITKRGQNVTFRCDPISEHNRLYWYRQTLGQGPEFLTYFQNEAQLEKSRLLSDRFSAERPKGSFSTLEIQRTEQGDSAMYLCASSPSGTRANTGELFFGEGSRLTVL.

This clonotype appeared many times. The chain employs TRBV28 and TRBJ2-7; TRBD2 aligns across 10 bases. Germline CDR1 and CDR2: MDHEN and SYDVKM. This CDR3 spans 15 amino acids. Trimming took 6 bases from V and 3 from J; bases not matched to a gene: 8. CDR3 nucleotide sequence: TGTGCCAGCAGCTTGCTACTAGCGGGGAACTACGAGCAGTACTTC. It translates to CASSLLLAGNYEQYF.

For this clonotype: A much larger clone is a single base away; this may be a read error. The rearrangement uses TRBV4-3 and TRBJ2-4, with no clear D. CDR3 length: 15 amino acids. CDR1 and CDR2 from the germline V gene are LGHNA and YSLEER. This CDR3 is CAGSQDSGMQNIQYF. CDR3 nucleotide sequence: TGCGCCGGCAGCCAAGATTCAGGAATGCAAAACATTCAGTACTTC.

The rearrangement joins TRBV2 to TRBJ2-1, with D possibly matching TRBD1 (6 bases). Germline CDR1 and CDR2: SNHLY and FYNNEI. With 3 bases removed from V and 8 bases from J, the gap between germline ends came to 17 bases. The length of the CDR3 is 15 residues. CDR3 region: CASSEGAEDRYEQFF. CDR3 DNA: TGTGCCAGCAGTGAGGGGGCAGAAGATCGGTATGAGCAGTTCTTC.

This clonotype was observed a handful of times. The chain uses TRBV6-2 or TRBV6-3 and TRBJ2-3; D is unresolved. Germline V gives CDR1 MNHEY, CDR2 SVGEGT. Trimming removed 2 bases at V and 2 bases at J, with 14 bases between. The CDR3 is made up of 16 amino acids. CDR3 bases: TGTGCCAGCAGTTACCAAATAACCTCTCCCACAGATACGCAGTATTTT. It yields the protein CASSYQITSPTDTQYF.

For this clonotype: A read error may account for a junction end that differs from germline. The V call is TRBV5-3, the J call TRBJ1-1; TRBD1 might be the D (5 bases). TRBV5-3 belongs to the ORF category, with a function that is uncertain. The CDR3 covers 14 residues. CDR3 nucleotides: TGTGCCAGCAGCTTGTTCGGTACAGGCATTGAAGCTTTCTTT. Residues: CASSLFGTGIEAFF.

The CDR3: CASSQEPGKAANYTF. The CDR3 region has the DNA TGCGCCAGCAGCCAAGAGCCGGGGAAAGCCGCCAACTACACCTTC. The chain recombines TRBV4-1 with TRBJ1-2; D is uncertain. CDR3 length: 15 residues. The V end was cut by 0 bases, the J end by 10 bases, with 18 bases between. Germline V gene sequence: CDR1 MGHRA, CDR2 YSYEKL.

This clonotype was found once. This chain connects TRBV6-5 to TRBJ1-6; D is unresolved. CDR1 and CDR2 from the germline V gene are MNHEY and SVGAGI. There are 15 residues in the CDR3. The germline V and J ends were trimmed by 0 bases and 6 bases, with 9 bases remaining between them. The CDR3 coding sequence is TGTGCCAGCAGTTACTCGGAAGCAGTTAATTCACCCCTCCACTTT. Translating it yields CASSYSEAVNSPLHF.

As for this clonotype: A single base separates this from a much larger clone, so it may be a read error. The chain joins TRBV4-3 to TRBJ1-3; 8 bases agree with TRBD1. The CDR3 contains 15 residues. CDR1 and CDR2 from the germline V gene are LGHNA and YSLEER. CDR3 loop: CASSHGTGSGNAIYF. The CDR3 nucleotides read TGCGCCAGCAGCCACGGGACAGGCTCTGGAAACGCCATATATTTT.

This chain joins TRBV10-2 and TRBJ2-3; no definite D call. Germline V CDR1 and CDR2: WSHSY, SAAADI. Trimming left V 8 bases short and J 1 base short, with 7 bases between. The CDR3 is made up of 12 amino acids. CDR3 bases: TGCGCCAGCCTTCAGGGCACAGATACGCAGTATTTT. Translated, it gives CASLQGTDTQYF.

A few counts support this clonotype. This chain links TRBV4-3 with TRBJ1-4, with no clear D. The CDR3 extends over 18 amino acids. Germline values: CDR1 LGHNA, CDR2 YSLEER. V was pared by 0 bases and J by 3 bases, with 17 bases between. This CDR3 is CASSQDTAGSRANEKLFF. The CDR3 bases are TGCGCCAGCAGCCAAGATACGGCCGGGAGTCGGGCTAATGAAAAACTGTTTTTT.

As for this clonotype: This may stem from a read error, because a much larger clone lies one nucleotide away. The V gene is TRBV30, the J gene TRBJ2-7, with TRBD1 matching over 10 bases. After removal of 3 bases from V and 4 bases from J, the junction contained 3 bases not matched to a gene. The germline CDR1 and CDR2 sequences are GTSNPN and SVGIG (reference sequence). This CDR3 region has 13 residues. DNA of the CDR3: TGTGCCTGGAGGCGGACAGGGGGGTACGAGCAGTACTTC. It specifies CAWRRTGGYEQYF. Full variable domain (remainder filled in from reference TRBV30 and TRBJ2-7): SQTIHQWPATLVQPVGSPLSLECTVEGTSNPNLYWYRQAAGRGLQLLFYSVGIGQISSEVPQNLSASRPQDRQFILSSKKLLLSDSGFYLCAWRRTGGYEQYFGPGTRLTVT.

A few counts support this clonotype. A much larger clone lies one base from this, so it may be a read error. This chain links TRBV30 with TRBJ2-7; unclear D gene. Germline assignment: CDR1 GTSNPN and CDR2 SVGIG (reference sequence). This CDR3 comprises 11 residues. The CDR3 region is CAWSDTLEQCF. CDR3 in DNA: TGTGCCTGGAGTGATACGCTAGAGCAGTGCTTC.

As for this clonotype: Since a much larger clone is just one base distant, this may be a read error. The chain recombines TRBV11-2 with TRBJ2-7; the D gene is possibly TRBD1 (6 bases). V was pared by 5 bases and J by 2 bases, with 13 bases between. The CDR3 is 14 residues long. Germline V lookup: CDR1 SGHAT, CDR2 FQNNGV. CDR3 bases: TGTGCCAGCAGCCCCGACAGGAACGCCTACGAGCAGTACTTC. Translated: CASSPDRNAYEQYF.

The CDR3 nucleotides are TGCGCCAGCAGCCTGGACAGGGTTGACGAGCCCCAGTACTTC. Translating gives CASSLDRVDEPQYF. The chain employs TRBV4-1 and TRBJ2-5; TRBD1 aligns across 8 bases. The germline CDR1 and CDR2 sequences are MGHRA and YSYEKL. V was clipped by 4 bases and J by 9 bases; unmatched bases: 10. The CDR3 runs to 14 residues.

This clonotype was counted only a few times. This rearrangement joins TRBV19 to TRBJ1-3; TRBD1 aligns across 10 bases. The length of the CDR3 is 15 residues. V lost 5 bases to trimming and J lost 1 base; unmatched junction nucleotides: 2. CDR1 is LNHDA and CDR2 is SQIVND in the germline V gene (reference sequence). CDR3 region: CASSGDRGSGNTIYF. The DNA of the CDR3 is TGTGCCAGTAGTGGGGACAGGGGATCTGGAAACACCATATATTTT.

There are many counts of this clonotype. This chain connects TRBV5-6 to TRBJ1-2; D remains ambiguous. V dropped 2 bases and J dropped 2 bases, with 4 bases sitting between them. The germline CDR1 and CDR2 sequences are SGHDT and YYEEEE. This CDR3 has 12 residues. The CDR3 DNA follows: TGTGCCAGCAGCTTTGAGAACTATGGCTACACCTTC. Amino acids: CASSFENYGYTF.

This clonotype was seen many times. J is TRBJ2-7 and V is TRBV6-2 or TRBV6-3, with no clear D. Germline loops: CDR1 MNHEY, CDR2 SVGEGT. Deletions cut 0 bases from V and 7 bases from J, with 13 bases between. CDR3 size: 14 residues. The CDR3 nucleotides are TGTGCCAGCAGTTACTCCACACTCTGGGCGGAGCAGTACTTC. The encoded protein is CASSYSTLWAEQYF.

This clonotype was seen many times. This CDR3 reads CASSQVRGPGEQYF. The CDR3 DNA reads TGTGCCAGCAGCCAAGTCAGGGGGCCGGGAGAGCAGTACTTC. The chain recombines TRBV14 with TRBJ2-7; TRBD1 matches at 8 bases. Germline CDR1 SGHDN, CDR2 FVKESK. The junction had 6 bases not matched to a gene; V was cut back by 1 base and J by 7 bases. This CDR3 contains 14 residues. Full variable domain (outside the CDR3, taken from reference TRBV14 and TRBJ2-7): EAGVTQFPSHSVIEKGQTVTLRCDPISGHDNLYWYRRVMGKEIKFLLHFVKESKQDESGMPNNRFLAERTGGTYSTLKVQPAELEDSGVYFCASSQVRGPGEQYFGPGTRLTVT.